The 22 T cell receptor beta chains below all came from one sample that was sequenced in a study of neoadjuvant nivolumab and ipilimumab in lung cancer. Using immunoSEQ multiplex PCR, the repertoire was profiled, and TCRdb retains in-frame clones only, with some absent. This sample carries approximately 30,000 clones, 90% of them seen once, and the ten largest clones take roughly 5.3%. The source was peripheral blood, collected after neoadjuvant nivolumab, alone or with ipilimumab, at or shortly before surgery. All receptors come from an adult with non-small cell lung cancer.

Written as DNA, the CDR3 is TGTGCCAGCAGCCGGGGCCTGGGGAATTCACCCCTCCACTTT. Encoded protein: CASSRGLGNSPLHF. J is TRBJ1-6 and V is TRBV7-2; tentative D call: TRBD1 (5 bases). Trimming pared 5 bases from V and 7 bases from J, leaving 12 bases between. Germline assignment: CDR1 SGHTA and CDR2 FQGNSA. This CDR3 region has 14 residues.

The CDR3: CASSSRGAGEETQYF. The CDR3 DNA sequence: TGTGCCAGCAGCTCGCGGGGGGCCGGTGAGGAGACCCAGTACTTC. The chain combines TRBV9 with TRBJ2-5; 8 bases map to TRBD2. V shed 4 bases and J 5 bases; nucleotides not matched to a gene: 10. Germline V gives CDR1 SGDLS, CDR2 YYNGEE. CDR3 length: 15 amino acids.

The chain recombines TRBV5-1 with TRBJ1-1, with 7 bases lining up with TRBD1. CDR1 is SGHRS, CDR2 YFSETQ, per germline. The CDR3 is 15 amino acids. J was trimmed by 2 bases and V by 5 bases; bases with no gene match: 9. DNA of the CDR3: TGCGCCAGCAGGAAACTAGGGGGCACCAACACTGAAGCTTTCTTT. This gives the protein CASRKLGGTNTEAFF.

In its sample, this clone is medium-sized (0.01 to 0.1%). CDR3 nucleotides: TGTGCCAGCATTGAGATGCCGAATTCACCCCTCCACTTT. This encodes CASIEMPNSPLHF. The chain has TRBV2 and TRBJ1-6; D call uncertain. Germline V CDR1 and CDR2: SNHLY, FYNNEI. CDR3 length equals 13 residues. Trimming cost V 7 bases and J 7 bases, with 11 bases left between them.

The rearrangement uses TRBV5-1 and TRBJ2-4; TRBD2 aligns across 9 bases. V lost 0 bases, J lost 3 bases, and 7 bases stayed unmatched. The CDR3 is made up of 17 amino acids. Germline loops: CDR1 SGHRS, CDR2 YFSETQ. This chain's CDR3 is CASSLVVAGGGKNIQYF. The CDR3 nucleotides read TGCGCCAGCAGCTTGGTGGTCGCGGGAGGGGGCAAAAACATTCAGTACTTC.

This sequence joins TRBV6-6 and TRBJ1-5; TRBD1 is a possible D gene (6 bases). Germline V gene data show CDR1 as MNHNY and CDR2 as SVGAGI (reference sequence). Trimming cost V 7 bases and J 3 bases, with 10 bases left between them. This CDR3 comprises 13 residues. The DNA for the CDR3 is TGTGCCAGCACACAGGGTCTCAATCAGCCCCAGCATTTT. This codes for CASTQGLNQPQHF.

This clone was detected once. V is TRBV5-1 and J is TRBJ1-1; no clear D. Germline CDR1 SGHRS, CDR2 YFSETQ. V lost 5 bases to trimming and J lost 4 bases, with 12 bases between them. CDR3 length: 13 residues. The CDR3 DNA sequence: TGCGCCAGCAGTGGGGAAGGGTTCACTGAAGCTTTCTTT. Translating it yields CASSGEGFTEAFF.

The rearrangement links TRBV2 to TRBJ1-1; D unclear. This CDR3 is 14 amino acids long. V was clipped by 7 bases and J by 3 bases, with 15 bases between them. CDR1 is SNHLY and CDR2 is FYNNEI in the germline V gene. The CDR3 DNA follows: TGTGCCAGCAAGAGTCGGCAGGTCTACACTGAAGCTTTCTTT. It encodes CASKSRQVYTEAFF.

CDR3 amino acids: CASSQLAGGYNEQFF. The CDR3 DNA reads as TGTGCCAGCAGTCAGCTAGCGGGGGGGTACAATGAGCAGTTCTTC. The chain has TRBV5-5 and TRBJ2-1; TRBD2 matches at 12 bases. The germline V gene has CDR1 SGHKS and CDR2 YYEKEE (reference sequence). The CDR3 loop spans 15 amino acids. After removal of 5 bases from V and 4 bases from J, the junction contained 4 bases not matched to a gene.

The rearrangement joins TRBV5-4 to TRBJ2-3, with a weak D call TRBD1 (5 bases). V lost 0 bases and J 3 bases, leaving 11 bases between the germline ends. This CDR3 spans 15 amino acids. The germline V gene encodes CDR1 SGHNT and CDR2 YYREEE (reference sequence). CDR3 DNA sequence: TGTGCCAGCAGCTTGGACCAGCAGGGAACAGATACGCAGTATTTT. This sequence encodes CASSLDQQGTDTQYF.

V usage is TRBV18 and J usage is TRBJ1-5; no firm D call. There are 17 residues in the CDR3. The germline CDR1 and CDR2 sequences are KGHSH and LQKENI. V lost 1 base and J 0 bases, leaving 13 bases between the germline ends. This CDR3 is CASSPRAPTDSNQPQHF. The CDR3 nucleotides are TGTGCCAGCTCACCACGGGCTCCGACGGATAGCAATCAGCCCCAGCATTTT.

The chain uses TRBV5-1 and TRBJ2-7, with 8 bases fitting TRBD1. After removal of 4 bases from V and 1 base from J, the junction contained 4 bases not matched to a gene. The CDR3 runs to 14 residues. Germline CDR1 reads SGHRS; CDR2 reads YFSETQ. The CDR3 DNA follows: TGCGCCAGCAGCCAGGGGGCCAGATCCTACGAGCAGTACTTC. Its translation is CASSQGARSYEQYF.

This chain links TRBV28 with TRBJ1-2; D remains ambiguous. V was pared by 3 bases and J by 5 bases, with 13 bases between. The CDR3 runs to 14 residues. Germline values: CDR1 MDHEN, CDR2 SYDVKM. The chain's CDR3 is CASSLLGGRYGYTF. DNA of the CDR3: TGTGCCAGCAGTTTGCTGGGCGGGAGGTATGGCTACACCTTC.

V gene TRBV7-9 combines with J gene TRBJ2-5; 9 bases align to TRBD1. The length of the CDR3 is 16 residues. V was clipped by 3 bases and J by 5 bases; unmatched bases: 10. Per the germline V gene, CDR1 is SEHNR and CDR2 is FQNEAQ (reference sequence). In DNA, the CDR3 is TGTGCCAGCAGCTTGGGACAGGGTCAGCTTCACGAGACCCAGTACTTC. Its translation is CASSLGQGQLHETQYF.

The chain has TRBV4-1 and TRBJ2-7; D is unresolved. The CDR3 loop spans 14 amino acids. Trimming left V 0 bases short and J 5 bases short, with 11 bases between. Per the germline V gene, CDR1 is MGHRA and CDR2 is YSYEKL. CDR3 amino acids: CASSQDSMNNEQYF. For the CDR3, the DNA is TGCGCCAGCAGCCAAGATAGTATGAATAACGAGCAGTACTTC.

This clone was observed a handful of times. This chain uses TRBV2 with TRBJ1-2; the match to TRBD1 covers 8 bases. This CDR3 has 14 residues. Germline V gives CDR1 SNHLY, CDR2 FYNNEI. The V segment lost 6 bases and the J segment 4 bases; nucleotides outside the gene matches: 7. In DNA form, the CDR3 reads TGTGCCAGCAGGGTCCAGGGGGCAGGCTATGGCTACACCTTC. Translating it yields CASRVQGAGYGYTF.

This chain uses TRBV18 with TRBJ2-7; 11 bases are shared with TRBD1. CDR3 length: 15 residues. J gave up 5 bases and V 6 bases, and 9 bases lay outside the gene matches. Germline assignment: CDR1 KGHSH and CDR2 LQKENI. CDR3 coding DNA: TGTGCCAGCTCCCCGAGGGACAGGGGGGTCCACGAGCAGTACTTC. Residues: CASSPRDRGVHEQYF.

The chain employs TRBV18 and TRBJ2-1; D gene uncertain. CDR3 length: 14 residues. V lost 6 bases to trimming and J lost 2 bases, with 11 bases between them. Germline lookup yields CDR1 KGHSH and CDR2 LQKENI. CDR3 DNA sequence: TGTGCCAGCTCTCTCCAGACAACCTACAATGAGCAGTTCTTC. This sequence encodes CASSLQTTYNEQFF.

The rearrangement joins TRBV4-1 to TRBJ1-4; D uncertain. Germline V lookup: CDR1 MGHRA, CDR2 YSYEKL. The V end was cut by 4 bases, the J end by 7 bases, with 22 bases between. The CDR3 is 17 residues long. In nucleotides, the CDR3 is TGCGCCAGCAGCCTCGCCAAGAGAAACTTAATAAGTGAAAAACTGTTTTTT. Translating gives CASSLAKRNLISEKLFF.

The rearrangement joins TRBV2 to TRBJ1-5, with a tentative D call TRBD1 (6 bases). Between the trimmed V and J ends, which lost 2 bases and 15 bases, there was a span of 14 bases. The CDR3 runs 12 residues. From germline, CDR1 is SNHLY and CDR2 FYNNEI. The CDR3 is CASSERGQTRHF. The DNA for the CDR3 is TGTGCCAGCAGTGAAAGGGGACAAACCAGGCATTTT.

The CDR3, as DNA: TGTGCCAGCAGCCCGGATACAGCGGATGAAAAACTGTTTTTT. It codes for CASSPDTADEKLFF. The chain employs TRBV11-2 and TRBJ1-4; no reliable D call. Germline V CDR1 and CDR2: SGHAT, FQNNGV. Trimming took 5 bases from V and 6 from J, leaving 13 bases between them. The CDR3 spans 14 residues.

The gene calls are TRBV19 and TRBJ1-5; D call uncertain. This CDR3 has 15 residues. Germline assignment: CDR1 LNHDA and CDR2 SQIVND (reference sequence). Trimming left V 6 bases short and J 3 bases short, with 15 bases between. The CDR3 loop is CASRPLAVPNQPQHF. CDR3 nucleotide sequence: TGTGCCAGTAGGCCCCTTGCGGTCCCCAATCAGCCCCAGCATTTT.